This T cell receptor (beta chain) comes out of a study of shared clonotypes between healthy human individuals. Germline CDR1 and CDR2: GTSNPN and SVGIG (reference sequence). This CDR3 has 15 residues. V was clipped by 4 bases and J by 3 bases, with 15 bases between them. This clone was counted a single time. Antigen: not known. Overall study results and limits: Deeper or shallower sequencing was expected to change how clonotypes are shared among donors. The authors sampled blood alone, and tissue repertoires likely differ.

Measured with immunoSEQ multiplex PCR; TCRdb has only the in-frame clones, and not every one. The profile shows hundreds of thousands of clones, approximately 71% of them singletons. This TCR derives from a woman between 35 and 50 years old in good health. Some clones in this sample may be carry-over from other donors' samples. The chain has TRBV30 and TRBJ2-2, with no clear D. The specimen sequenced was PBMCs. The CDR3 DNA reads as TGTGCCTGGACCGCACCCGACATTTACACCGGGGAGCTGTTTTTT. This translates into CAWTAPDIYTGELFF.